Many counts were recorded for the clone carrying this T cell receptor (beta chain). Each CDR3 protein is one row after TCRdb ran MiXCR on the 5' RACE reads. The table records approximately 80,000 distinct CDR3 sequences, roughly 4.3% of them present only once. Time point of the sample: longitudinal time-point 3. This record belongs to a study of neurological immune-mediated disorders. This TCR was recovered from a woman aged 60-75 years with multiple sclerosis. The material sequenced was PBMCs.

Here the CDR3 reads CASSQRILAYEQYF. The CDR3 bases are TGTGCCAGCAGCCAAAGAATCCTGGCCTACGAGCAGTACTTC. The V call is TRBV14, the J call TRBJ2-7; the D is unclear. The V end lost 2 bases, the J end lost 2 bases, and 10 bases lay between the germline ends. CDR1 and CDR2 from the germline V gene are SGHDN and FVKESK. This CDR3 is 14 amino acids long.